Below, one T cell receptor (beta chain) is given with its context. The sample is drawn from a study of OX40 agonist ivuxolimab in advanced cancers. The CDR3 length is 15 residues. Germline V CDR1 and CDR2: SGHTA, FQGTGA. The V gene lost 2 bases and the J gene lost 0 bases, with 9 bases spanning the gap. Method: immunoSEQ multiplex PCR; TCRdb's copy keeps in-frame clones and lacks some. The table has 55,000 to 70,000 clones, 87% seen once. V usage is TRBV7-3 and J usage is TRBJ2-3, with D perhaps matching TRBD1 or TRBD2 (5 bases each). Sequencing was performed on CD4+ or CD8+ T cells sorted from blood, taken in a trial of the OX40 agonist ivuxolimab. This receptor was taken from an adult with an advanced solid tumor such as melanoma, head and neck, liver or kidney cancer. CDR3 residues: CASSLSGRSTDTQYF. CDR3 DNA: TGTGCCAGCAGCTTATCGGGACGGAGCACAGATACGCAGTATTTT. The variable domain in full, completed from reference TRBV7-3 and TRBJ2-3, reads GAGVSQTPSNKVTEKGKYVELRCDPISGHTALYWYRQSLGQGPEFLIYFQGTGAADDSGLPNDRFFAVRPEGSVSTLKIQRTERGDSAVYLCASSLSGRSTDTQYFGPGTRLTVL.